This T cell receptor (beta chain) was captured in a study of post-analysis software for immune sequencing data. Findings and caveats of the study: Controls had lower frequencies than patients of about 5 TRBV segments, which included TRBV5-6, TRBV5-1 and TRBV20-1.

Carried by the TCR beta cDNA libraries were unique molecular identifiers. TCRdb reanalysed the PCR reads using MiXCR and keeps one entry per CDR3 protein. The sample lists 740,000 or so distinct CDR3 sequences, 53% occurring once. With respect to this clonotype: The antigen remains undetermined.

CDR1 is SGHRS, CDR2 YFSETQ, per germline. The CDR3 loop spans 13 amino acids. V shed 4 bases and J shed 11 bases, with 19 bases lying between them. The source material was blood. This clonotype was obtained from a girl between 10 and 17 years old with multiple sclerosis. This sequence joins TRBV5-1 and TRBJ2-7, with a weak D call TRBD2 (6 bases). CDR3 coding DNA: TGCGCCAGCAGCCGCGGACTAAACGAGGGAAAGTACTTC. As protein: CASSRGLNEGKYF.